These 20 T cell receptor beta chains were sequenced from one sample in a study of T cells in narcolepsy. Sequenced by immunoSEQ multiplex PCR; TCRdb stores in-frame clones only, minus some. The sample lists 11,000 or so clones, 94% occurring once. Sequenced material: CD45RA- memory CD4+ T cells from PBMCs. All receptors derive from a human donor with narcolepsy.

In DNA, the CDR3 is TGTGCCAGCAGCTTAGAGTGGGGGAATAATTCACCCCTCCACTTT. It encodes CASSLEWGNNSPLHF. The rearrangement uses TRBV7-9 and TRBJ1-6; perhaps TRBD1 as D (5 bases). This CDR3 region has 15 residues. Germline values: CDR1 SEHNR, CDR2 FQNEAQ (reference sequence). Trimming took off 1 base at V and 5 bases at J, with 9 bases between the two ends. The full variable domain, in which reference TRBV7-9 and TRBJ1-6 provide the parts outside the CDR3, is DTGVSQNPRHKITKRGQNVTFRCDPISEHNRLYWYRQTLGQGPEFLTYFQNEAQLEKSRLLSDRFSAERPKGSFSTLEIQRTEQGDSAMYLCASSLEWGNNSPLHFGNGTRLTVT.

The genes are TRBV11-2 and TRBJ2-3; 8 bases fit TRBD2. Germline V gene data show CDR1 as SGHAT and CDR2 as FQNNGV. The CDR3 has 16 residues. The trim removed 5 bases at V and 6 bases at J, leaving 13 bases unmatched. CDR3 residues: CASSQRGGLGSDTQYF. The DNA for the CDR3 is TGTGCCAGCAGCCAACGGGGGGGCCTGGGCTCCGATACGCAGTATTTT.

The V gene is TRBV15, the J gene TRBJ2-3, with 10 bases lining up with TRBD2. Unmatched junction bases numbered 6, after V lost 6 bases and J lost 3 bases. Per the germline V gene, CDR1 is LNHNV and CDR2 is YYDKDF (reference sequence). CDR3 size: 15 residues. This CDR3 is CATREGLALTDTQYF. The CDR3 bases are TGTGCCACCAGGGAGGGACTAGCGCTAACAGATACGCAGTATTTT.

The chain carries TRBV7-3 and TRBJ2-1; a possible D gene is TRBD2 (6 bases). V lost 3 bases, J lost 8 bases, and 11 bases lay in between. From germline, CDR1 is SGHTA and CDR2 FQGTGA. The CDR3 loop spans 13 amino acids. CDR3 bases: TGTGCCAGCAGCTTCGGCACTAGCTATGAGCAGTTCTTC. This codes for CASSFGTSYEQFF. Combining the CDR3 with reference TRBV7-3 and TRBJ2-1 gives the whole variable domain GAGVSQTPSNKVTEKGKYVELRCDPISGHTALYWYRQSLGQGPEFLIYFQGTGAADDSGLPNDRFFAVRPEGSVSTLKIQRTERGDSAVYLCASSFGTSYEQFFGPGTRLTVL.

The chain recombines TRBV7-9 with TRBJ1-4; 8 nucleotides line up with TRBD1. This CDR3 is built from 15 residues. After removal of 1 base from V and 10 bases from J, the junction contained 8 bases not matched to a gene. Germline V gene lookup returns CDR1 SEHNR and CDR2 FQNEAQ (reference sequence). The CDR3 loop reads CASSLEAGGVRKLFF. CDR3 nucleotide sequence: TGTGCCAGCAGCTTAGAGGCAGGGGGCGTTCGAAAACTGTTTTTT.

The V gene is TRBV9, the J gene TRBJ1-1; 7 nucleotides align to TRBD1. The CDR3 has 14 amino acids. J lost 4 bases, V lost 4 bases, and 7 bases had no gene match. Germline loops: CDR1 SGDLS, CDR2 YYNGEE. CDR3 residues: CASSPQGVATEAFF. The CDR3 DNA is TGTGCCAGCAGCCCCCAGGGGGTAGCCACTGAAGCTTTCTTT.

V usage is TRBV6-1 and J usage is TRBJ2-7; 12 bases are a match to TRBD2. Germline CDR1 MNHNS, CDR2 SASEGT. J lost 1 base, V lost 6 bases, and 1 base had no gene match. The CDR3 contains 14 residues. The CDR3 protein is CASRTSGGSYEQYF. The CDR3 DNA is TGTGCCAGCAGGACTAGCGGGGGTTCCTACGAGCAGTACTTC.

This clone appeared once. This chain uses TRBV6-1 with TRBJ1-5; D possibly corresponds to TRBD1 (5 bases). This CDR3 contains 13 residues. Trimming left V 6 bases short and J 7 bases short, with 13 bases between. The germline V gene encodes CDR1 MNHNS and CDR2 SASEGT. DNA of the CDR3: TGTGCCAGCAGGTACGGGGCCAGGCAGCCCCAGCATTTT. Protein: CASRYGARQPQHF.

The rearrangement joins TRBV13 to TRBJ1-2, with 11 bases matching TRBD1. This CDR3 is built from 13 residues. V shed 6 bases and J 6 bases; nucleotides not matched to a gene: 3. Germline lookup yields CDR1 PRHDT and CDR2 FYEKMQ (reference sequence). CDR3 amino acids: CASRRTGGDGYTF. CDR3 DNA: TGTGCCAGCAGACGGACAGGGGGCGATGGCTACACCTTC.

The rearrangement uses TRBV29-1 and TRBJ1-2, with D unclear. With 7 bases removed from V and 4 bases from J, the gap between germline ends came to 16 bases. The CDR3 spans 13 residues. Germline V gene data show CDR1 as SQVTM and CDR2 as ANQGSEA. DNA for the CDR3: TGCAGCGCCGAGGTGGGAAGAGGCTATGGCTACACCTTC. Its translation is CSAEVGRGYGYTF.

V gene TRBV6-1 combines with J gene TRBJ1-1; the D is unclear. The length of the CDR3 is 12 residues. Germline assignment: CDR1 MNHNS and CDR2 SASEGT. Trimming removed 5 bases at V and 8 bases at J, with 12 bases between. The CDR3 nucleotides read TGTGCCAGCAGTTCCAGTACCTTAGAAGCTTTCTTT. This translates into CASSSSTLEAFF.

The CDR3 DNA reads TGTGCCAGCAGCTTAGGTGTTGGGACAGGGCAGGGTGAGACCCAGTACTTC. Its translation is CASSLGVGTGQGETQYF. The V gene is TRBV11-2, the J gene TRBJ2-5; 9 bases align to TRBD1. This CDR3 is built from 17 residues. The germline V gene has CDR1 SGHAT and CDR2 FQNNGV. V lost 1 base and J lost 5; bases outside the gene matches: 11.

The chain recombines TRBV7-9 with TRBJ2-5, with a possible D match to TRBD2 (6 bases). Germline assignment: CDR1 SEHNR and CDR2 FQNEAQ (reference sequence). The CDR3 totals 15 residues. V gave up 2 bases and J gave up 2 bases, with 12 bases separating them. The CDR3 is CASSLHTSTQETQYF. The CDR3 DNA sequence: TGTGCCAGCAGCTTACATACTAGCACTCAAGAGACCCAGTACTTC. Full variable domain (remainder filled in from reference TRBV7-9 and TRBJ2-5): DTGVSQNPRHKITKRGQNVTFRCDPISEHNRLYWYRQTLGQGPEFLTYFQNEAQLEKSRLLSDRFSAERPKGSFSTLEIQRTEQGDSAMYLCASSLHTSTQETQYFGPGTRLLVL.

J is TRBJ1-2 and V is TRBV2; D gene ambiguous. Germline V lookup: CDR1 SNHLY, CDR2 FYNNEI. This CDR3 spans 13 amino acids. The V end lost 3 bases, the J end lost 7 bases, and 12 bases lay between the germline ends. The CDR3 DNA reads as TGTGCCAGCAGTGAGAGGGCCCGAACTGGCTACACCTTC. It encodes CASSERARTGYTF.

The chain joins TRBV5-8 to TRBJ1-1, with a tentative D call TRBD1 (5 bases). The CDR3 spans 14 residues. Germline CDR1 is SGHTS and CDR2 is YDEGEE. The germline V and J ends were trimmed by 3 bases and 4 bases, with 13 bases remaining between them. DNA of the CDR3: TGTGCCAGCAGCTCCCGCTTGGGGGGCACTGAAGCTTTCTTT. It is translated as CASSSRLGGTEAFF.

The chain links TRBV5-1 to TRBJ2-7, with D possibly TRBD1 on 5 matching bases. CDR1 SGHRS and CDR2 YFSETQ come from the germline V gene. The CDR3 contains 14 residues. Deletions cut 3 bases from V and 1 base from J, with 11 bases between. The CDR3 is CASSSPTDSYEQYF. DNA of the CDR3: TGCGCCAGCAGCTCGCCGACAGATTCCTACGAGCAGTACTTC.

The rearrangement links TRBV15 to TRBJ2-1, with no clear D. This CDR3 spans 14 amino acids. The ends were cut back, 0 bases at V and 6 bases at J, with 9 bases in the middle. The germline CDR1 and CDR2 sequences are LNHNV and YYDKDF (reference sequence). CDR3 coding DNA: TGTGCCACCAGCAGAGATCCTGCCGCCAATGAGCAGTTCTTC. This gives the protein CATSRDPAANEQFF.

The chain couples TRBV21-1 to TRBJ2-7. TRBV21-1 represents a pseudogene. The CDR3 is made up of 13 amino acids. CDR3 region: CASSSDRGHEQYF. CDR3 DNA sequence: TGTGCCAGCAGCTCGGACCGTGGCCACGAGCAGTACTTC.

This chain joins TRBV14 and TRBJ1-2; D is uncertain. CDR3 length: 13 residues. Looked up from germline, CDR1 is SGHDN and CDR2 is FVKESK. V lost 5 bases, J lost 0 bases, and 7 bases lay in between. The CDR3 region has the DNA TGTGCCAGCAGCTTTAGAACTAACTATGGCTACACCTTC. Translated: CASSFRTNYGYTF.

The rearrangement links TRBV4-1 to TRBJ2-4, with 7 bases aligning to TRBD1. CDR1 and CDR2 from the germline V gene are MGHRA and YSYEKL. V was clipped by 0 bases and J by 3 bases; unmatched bases: 8. The CDR3 extends over 17 amino acids. CDR3 region: CASSQDLLGTVKNIQYF. The CDR3 region has the DNA TGCGCCAGCAGCCAAGATCTTCTGGGGACAGTCAAAAACATTCAGTACTTC.